The present TCR beta chain was sequenced within a study of blood T cell repertoires in COVID-19. The CDR3 is 13 residues long. Germline lookup yields CDR1 SGHRS and CDR2 YFSETQ. Germline trimming cut 4 bases from V and 8 bases from J; bases unmatched to any gene: 6. Clones were read by immunoSEQ multiplex PCR, and TCRdb kept only the in-frame ones, dropping some. The table includes some 310,000 clones, 90% detected once. This clonotype was sampled from a woman aged 40-49 years with COVID-19, enrolled during active disease. Sequenced sample: peripheral blood. V usage is TRBV5-1 and J usage is TRBJ1-2, with 9 bases fitting TRBD1. CDR3 loop: CASSPGQGNGYTF. The CDR3 DNA sequence: TGCGCCAGCAGCCCTGGACAGGGGAACGGCTACACCTTC.